This is a list of T cell receptor beta chains from one sample in a study of shared clonotypes between healthy human individuals. Here immunoSEQ multiplex PCR was the method, and the copy in TCRdb shows in-frame clones only, minus some. The sample has roughly 1 million clones; about 74% are singletons. Sequencing input: memory CD4+ T cells sorted from blood. Source of these receptors: a man aged 18 to 29 in good health. Each CDR3 is given with its conserved first and last residue. A D gene is named only where the DNA matches it firmly. Size values are once, few and many counts, or a class for expanded clones, and some rows have none.

clone_size j_call d_call v_call cdr3_nt cdr3_aa
- TRBJ1-2 - TRBV4-3 TGCGCCAGCAGCCCGACAGCAAACTATGGCTACACCTTC CASSPTANYGYTF
- TRBJ1-2 - TRBV2 TGTGCCAGCAGTAAAGACAGTAACTATGGCTACACCTTC CASSKDSNYGYTF
few TRBJ2-3 - TRBV6-6 TGTGCCAGCAGCGTTCCTAGCACAGATACGCAGTATTTT CASSVPSTDTQYF
- TRBJ2-3 - TRBV7-3 TGTGCCAGCAGCCGAGGAGTAACAGATACGCAGTATTTT CASSRGVTDTQYF
- TRBJ1-6 - TRBV7-8 TGTGCCAGCAGCCTGAATTCACCCCTCCACTTT CASSLNSPLHF
- TRBJ2-7 - TRBV19 TGTGCCAGTAGTGACCCCCCCCAGTCGCCCGAGCAGTACTTC CASSDPPQSPEQYF
- TRBJ1-2 - TRBV14 TGTGCCAGCAGCCAAGGGGGGTATGGCTACACCTTC CASSQGGYGYTF
- TRBJ1-1 - TRBV18 TGTGCCAGCTCACCATACAGCAGGGGTCTTTTGAACACTGAAGCTTTCTTT CASSPYSRGLLNTEAFF
once TRBJ2-3 - TRBV16 TGTGCCAGCAGCCCCATGGGAATAGATACGCAGTATTTT CASSPMGIDTQYF
- TRBJ2-2 TRBD2 TRBV11-2 TGTGCCAGCAGCCCGTGGAGGTTAGCGGGATTTGGCGGGGAGCTGTTTTTT CASSPWRLAGFGGELFF
- TRBJ2-1 - TRBV20-1 TGCAGTGGTCTAGTTCAAGAACGGCAGTTCTTC CSGLVQERQFF
- TRBJ2-5 TRBD1 TRBV7-2 TGTGCCAGCAGCATGCGGACAGGGGGCATAGAGACCCAGTACTTC CASSMRTGGIETQYF
- TRBJ2-1 - TRBV11-2 TGTGCCAGCAGCTTAGATTCATGGGGGTTCTCCTACAATGAGCAGTTCTTC CASSLDSWGFSYNEQFF
- TRBJ1-5 - TRBV23-1 TGCGCCGGATTAGCACGGGGGCTCCCAAATCAGCCCCAGCATTTT CAGLARGLPNQPQHF
- TRBJ1-1 TRBD1 TRBV19 TGTGCCAGTAGTCAGACAGGGCGCGCTGAAGCTTTCTTT CASSQTGRAEAFF
- TRBJ1-4 - TRBV30 TGTGCCTGGAATCCGGGGGGAAATGAAAAACTGTTTTTT CAWNPGGNEKLFF
few TRBJ2-1 - TRBV10-3 TGTGCCATCAGCCTCGGGACCCCAGAGCAGTTCTTC CAISLGTPEQFF
- TRBJ1-2 - TRBV29-1 TGCAGCGTTCCAGGGTATCCCAGGGAGGGCTACACCTTC CSVPGYPREGYTF
- TRBJ2-7 - TRBV2 TGTGCCAGCAGTGTTGGCAGGGGCTCGGGCTACGAGCAGTACTTC CASSVGRGSGYEQYF
- TRBJ2-5 - TRBV15 TGTGCCACCAGCAGAGGCCGGGCTCAAGAGACCCAGTACTTC CATSRGRAQETQYF
- TRBJ1-6 TRBD1 TRBV2 TGTGCCAGCAGCGGGGGACAGGGCGGCAATTCACCCCTCCACTTT CASSGGQGGNSPLHF
few TRBJ2-7 TRBD1 TRBV18 TGTGCCAGCTCACCCCCGGGACAGGGGACCCACGAGCAGTACTTC CASSPPGQGTHEQYF
- TRBJ2-3 TRBD2 TRBV9 TGTGCCAGCAGCACCCCTAGCGGGGGAGCAGATACGCAGTATTTT CASSTPSGGADTQYF
- TRBJ1-1 - TRBV2 TGTGCCAGCAGTGAAGAGAAGTCAAGGAACACTGAAGCTTTCTTT CASSEEKSRNTEAFF
- TRBJ2-3 TRBD2 TRBV7-2 TGTGCCAGCAGCTTAATGGGGGCGGGAGGGACAGATACGCAGTATTTT CASSLMGAGGTDTQYF
- TRBJ2-4 TRBD1 TRBV28 TGTGCCAGCGGGGACAGGTTTCTAGCCAAAAACATTCAGTACTTC CASGDRFLAKNIQYF
- TRBJ1-2 - TRBV25-1 TGTGCCAGCAATCACTATGGCTACACCTTC CASNHYGYTF
- TRBJ1-5 - TRBV10-3 TGTGCCATCAGTGAGTCGGGGAGTAGCAATCAGCCCCAGCATTTT CAISESGSSNQPQHF
- TRBJ1-6 - TRBV28 TGTGCCAGCAGTTTAGGCCCAGGGTCTAATTCACCCCTCCACTTT CASSLGPGSNSPLHF
- TRBJ1-6 - TRBV5-4 TGTGCCAGCAGCTTGATGTATTCACCCCTCCACTTT CASSLMYSPLHF
once TRBJ1-1 TRBD1 TRBV28 TGTGCCAGCAGTTTAGGAACAGGGGGGAACACTGAAGCTTTCTTT CASSLGTGGNTEAFF
few TRBJ2-5 - TRBV5-8 TGTGCCAGCAGCTTGTTGGGTAGCGGCCACCAAGAGACCCAGTACTTC CASSLLGSGHQETQYF
- TRBJ1-1 - TRBV28 TGTGCCAGCAGTTTGGTGGGGGTGACTTTCTTT CASSLVGVTFF
- TRBJ2-2 - TRBV13 TGTGCCAGCAGCTTAGGTATCCCCTCCGGGGAGCTGTTTTTT CASSLGIPSGELFF
- TRBJ2-3 TRBD2 TRBV7-8 TGTGCCAGCAGCTGGGGACTAGCGGGAGCCACAGATACGCAGTATTTT CASSWGLAGATDTQYF
- TRBJ2-4 - TRBV13 TGTGCCAGCAGCTTAGGCTTGAGGGTTGGAGCCAAAAACATTCAGTACTTC CASSLGLRVGAKNIQYF
- TRBJ1-6 TRBD1 TRBV19 TGTGCCACCACGAAGGGACAGGGAAATAATTCACCCCTCCACTTT CATTKGQGNNSPLHF
- TRBJ1-3 - TRBV28 TGTGCCAGCTCTTCTATCGGGACAACCGGTAACACCATATATTTT CASSSIGTTGNTIYF
- TRBJ2-1 - TRBV18 TGTGCCAGCTCACCTGAGGGAATCGGTGAGCAGTTCTTC CASSPEGIGEQFF
- TRBJ1-2 - TRBV27 TGTGCCAGCAGTTTATCCGCTTCCTTCACCAAAGCTAACTATGGCTACACCTTC CASSLSASFTKANYGYTF
few TRBJ2-3 - TRBV9 TGTGCCAGCAGCGTAAGTGTGGGAGATACGCAGTATTTT CASSVSVGDTQYF
- TRBJ2-1 - TRBV7-9 TGTGCCAGCAGCCCCAGCGCGAGCTCCTACAATGAGCAGTTCTTC CASSPSASSYNEQFF
- TRBJ1-3 - TRBV6-5 TGTGCCAGCAGACAGGGAAGCCCTGGAAACACCATATATTTT CASRQGSPGNTIYF
- TRBJ2-3 - TRBV5-1 TGCGCCAGCAGCTTACGGGGGTCCGCAGATACGCAGTATTTT CASSLRGSADTQYF